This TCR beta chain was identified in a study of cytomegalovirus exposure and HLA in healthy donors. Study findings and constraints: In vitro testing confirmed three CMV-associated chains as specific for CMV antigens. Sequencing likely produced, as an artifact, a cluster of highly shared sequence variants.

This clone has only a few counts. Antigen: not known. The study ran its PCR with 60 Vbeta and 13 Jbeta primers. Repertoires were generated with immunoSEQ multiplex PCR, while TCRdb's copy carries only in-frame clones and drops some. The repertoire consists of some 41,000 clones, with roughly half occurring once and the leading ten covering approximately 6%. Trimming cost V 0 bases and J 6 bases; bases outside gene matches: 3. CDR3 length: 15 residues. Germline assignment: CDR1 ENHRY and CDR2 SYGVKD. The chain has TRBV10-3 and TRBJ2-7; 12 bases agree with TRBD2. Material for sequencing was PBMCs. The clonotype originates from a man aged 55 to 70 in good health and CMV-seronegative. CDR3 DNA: TGTGCCATCAGTGAGTCACGACTAGCGGGAGCCGAGCAGTACTTC. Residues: CAISESRLAGAEQYF.